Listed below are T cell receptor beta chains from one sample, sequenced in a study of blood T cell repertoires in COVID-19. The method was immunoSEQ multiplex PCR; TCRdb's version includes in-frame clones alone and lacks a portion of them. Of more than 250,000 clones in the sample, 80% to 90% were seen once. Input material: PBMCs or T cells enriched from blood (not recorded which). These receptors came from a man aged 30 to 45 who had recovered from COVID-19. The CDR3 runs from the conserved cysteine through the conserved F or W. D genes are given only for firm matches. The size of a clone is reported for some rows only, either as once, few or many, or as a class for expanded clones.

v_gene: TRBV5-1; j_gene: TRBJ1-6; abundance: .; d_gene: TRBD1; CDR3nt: TGCGCCAGCAGCCCCCGGGACAGCATCTATAATTCACCCCTCCACTTT; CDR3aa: CASSPRDSIYNSPLHF
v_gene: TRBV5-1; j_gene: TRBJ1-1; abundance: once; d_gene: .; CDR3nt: TGCGCCAGCAGCTCGCAGTTGGCCCAGGGCTACACTGAAGCTTTCTTT; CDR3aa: CASSSQLAQGYTEAFF
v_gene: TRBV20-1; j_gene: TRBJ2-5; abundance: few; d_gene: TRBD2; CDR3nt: TGCAGTGCTAGTAGTGGGGGTAGGGGACTAGCGGGTCAAGAGACCCAGTACTTC; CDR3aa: CSASSGGRGLAGQETQYF
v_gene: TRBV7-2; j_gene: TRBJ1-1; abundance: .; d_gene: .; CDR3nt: TGTGCCAGCAGCCCCGCCGTAAGCATGAACACTGAAGCTTTCTTT; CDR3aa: CASSPAVSMNTEAFF
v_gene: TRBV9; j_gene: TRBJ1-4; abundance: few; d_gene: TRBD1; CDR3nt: TGTGCCAGCAGCGTCGACAGGGGAGGCGATGAAAAACTGTTTTTT; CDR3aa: CASSVDRGGDEKLFF
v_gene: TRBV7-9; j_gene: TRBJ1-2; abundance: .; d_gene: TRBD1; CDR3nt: TGTGCCAGCAGCTTAGGGGGACAGTTCTTTTCCTATGGCTACACCTTC; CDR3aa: CASSLGGQFFSYGYTF
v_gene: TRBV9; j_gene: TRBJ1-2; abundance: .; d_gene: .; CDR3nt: TGTGCCAGCAGCGTAGAGGCTGGTGGCAGGTCCCTTGGCTACACCTTC; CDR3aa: CASSVEAGGRSLGYTF
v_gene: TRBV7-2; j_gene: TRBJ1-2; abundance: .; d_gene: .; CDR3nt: TGTGCCAGCAGCTCGAAGGCCCAGGATGGCAACTATGGCTACACCTTC; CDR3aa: CASSSKAQDGNYGYTF
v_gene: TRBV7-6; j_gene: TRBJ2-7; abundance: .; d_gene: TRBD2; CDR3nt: TGTGCCAGCAGCCCTACCCCCTCTAGCGGGACAGCCTACGAGCAGTACTTC; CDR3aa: CASSPTPSSGTAYEQYF
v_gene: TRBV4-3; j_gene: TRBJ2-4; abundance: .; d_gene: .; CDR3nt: TGCGCCAGCAGCCTCGAGAAAAACATTCAGTACTTC; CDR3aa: CASSLEKNIQYF
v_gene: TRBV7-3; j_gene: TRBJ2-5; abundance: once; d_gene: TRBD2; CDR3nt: TGTGCCAGCAGTCGCGGGGGTTGGCAAGAGACCCAGTACTTC; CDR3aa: CASSRGGWQETQYF
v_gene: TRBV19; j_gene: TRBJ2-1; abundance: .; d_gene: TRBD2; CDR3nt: TGTGCCAGTACTATAGCGGGGGGGCAAACCAATGAGCAGTTCTTC; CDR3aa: CASTIAGGQTNEQFF
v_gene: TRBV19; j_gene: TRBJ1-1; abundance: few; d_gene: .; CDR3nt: TGTGCCAGTAGGGAACAAGACATCCCGAACACTGAAGCTTTCTTT; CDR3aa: CASREQDIPNTEAFF
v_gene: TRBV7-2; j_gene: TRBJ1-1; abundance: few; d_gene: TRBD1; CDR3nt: TGTGCCAGCAGCTTAGCGGGGACAGGGGAGTTTAGGGTTAGACCTGAAGCTTTCTTT; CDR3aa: CASSLAGTGEFRVRPEAFF
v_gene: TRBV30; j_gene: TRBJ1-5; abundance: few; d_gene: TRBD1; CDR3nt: TGTGCCTGGAGTGTACAGGGGGATCAGCCCCAGCATTTT; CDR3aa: CAWSVQGDQPQHF
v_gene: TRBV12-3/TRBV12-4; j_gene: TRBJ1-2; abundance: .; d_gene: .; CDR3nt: TGTGCCAGCCTACTTTTATCCGGCGGTGGCTACACCTTC; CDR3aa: CASLLLSGGGYTF
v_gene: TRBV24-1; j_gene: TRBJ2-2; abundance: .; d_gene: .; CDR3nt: TGTGCCACAGGGACAACGAACACCGGGGAGCTGTTTTTT; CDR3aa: CATGTTNTGELFF
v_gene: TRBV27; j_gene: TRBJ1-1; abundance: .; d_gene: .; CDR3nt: TGTGCCAGCAGTTTTCGGGAGAGCACTGAAGCTTTCTTT; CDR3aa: CASSFRESTEAFF
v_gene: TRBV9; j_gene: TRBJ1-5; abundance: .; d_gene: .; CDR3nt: TGTGCCAGCAGCCCGGACAGTAATCAGCCCCAGCATTTT; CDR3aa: CASSPDSNQPQHF
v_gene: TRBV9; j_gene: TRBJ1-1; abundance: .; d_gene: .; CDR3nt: TGTGCCAGCAGCAAAAGGGGGTTTGAGGGGACTGAAGCTTTCTTT; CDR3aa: CASSKRGFEGTEAFF
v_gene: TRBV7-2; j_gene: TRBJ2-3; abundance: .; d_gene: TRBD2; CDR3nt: TGTGCCAGCACCCCTCCCGGGGGGTCCACAGATACGCAGTATTTT; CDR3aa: CASTPPGGSTDTQYF
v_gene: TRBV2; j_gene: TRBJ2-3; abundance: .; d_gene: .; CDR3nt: TGTGCCAGCAGTGAACAGGGTGGCACAGATACGCAGTATTTT; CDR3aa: CASSEQGGTDTQYF
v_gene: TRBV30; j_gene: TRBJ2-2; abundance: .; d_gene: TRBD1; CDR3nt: TGTGCCTGGAAGACAGGGGCAGACACCGGGGAGCTGTTTTTT; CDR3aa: CAWKTGADTGELFF
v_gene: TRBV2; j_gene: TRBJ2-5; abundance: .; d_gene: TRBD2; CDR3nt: TGTGCCAGCAGCCAACTAGCGGGGGGCACCGCCGGAGAGACCCAGTACTTC; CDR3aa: CASSQLAGGTAGETQYF
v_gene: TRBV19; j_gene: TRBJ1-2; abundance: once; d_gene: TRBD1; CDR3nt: TGTGCCAGTAGTATCGGGACAGGGACCTATGGCTACACCTTC; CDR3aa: CASSIGTGTYGYTF
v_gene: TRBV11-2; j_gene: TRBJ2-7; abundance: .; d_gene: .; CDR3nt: TGTGCCAGCAGCTTCACTTACGAGCAGTACTTC; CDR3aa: CASSFTYEQYF
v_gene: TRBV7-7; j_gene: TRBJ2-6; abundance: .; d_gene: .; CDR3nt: TGTGCGGTGTCCTCCGGCTCTGGGGCCAACGTCCTGACTTTC; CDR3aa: CAVSSGSGANVLTF
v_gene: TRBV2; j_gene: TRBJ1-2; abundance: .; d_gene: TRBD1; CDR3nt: TGTGCCAGCAGTCAGAAAAGGACAGGGGGCGGGTATGGCTACACCTTC; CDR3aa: CASSQKRTGGGYGYTF
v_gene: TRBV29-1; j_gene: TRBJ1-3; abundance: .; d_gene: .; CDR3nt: TGCAGCGTTGAAGACGGGAGCGCCTCTGGAAACACCATATATTTT; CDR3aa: CSVEDGSASGNTIYF
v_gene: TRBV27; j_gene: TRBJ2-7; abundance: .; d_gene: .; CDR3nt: TGTGCCAGCAGTCGACCGGGTTACGAGCAGTACTTC; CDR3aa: CASSRPGYEQYF
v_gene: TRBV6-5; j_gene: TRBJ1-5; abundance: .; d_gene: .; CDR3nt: TGTGCCAGCAGTCCGGTCGGGTCAGGCAATCAGCCCCAGCATTTT; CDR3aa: CASSPVGSGNQPQHF
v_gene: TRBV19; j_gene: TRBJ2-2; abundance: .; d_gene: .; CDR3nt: TGTGCCAGTACTCGCGGGTTGAACACCGGGGAGCTGTTTTTT; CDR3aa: CASTRGLNTGELFF
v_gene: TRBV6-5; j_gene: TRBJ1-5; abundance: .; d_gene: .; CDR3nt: TGTGCCAGCGGCCCCGGCCAGGGGTTCAATCAGCCCCAGCATTTT; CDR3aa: CASGPGQGFNQPQHF
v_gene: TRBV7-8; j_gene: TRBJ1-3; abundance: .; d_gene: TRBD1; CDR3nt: TGTGCCAGCAGCAAACCGGGGACAGGGTTAAACACCATATATTTT; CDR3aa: CASSKPGTGLNTIYF
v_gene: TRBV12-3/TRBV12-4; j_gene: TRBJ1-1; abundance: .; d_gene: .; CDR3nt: TGTGCCAGCAGTTTATTAATAAACACTGAAGCTTTCTTT; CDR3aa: CASSLLINTEAFF
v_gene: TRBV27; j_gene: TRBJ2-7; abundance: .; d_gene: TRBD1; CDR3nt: TGTGCCAGCAGAAAGCGATGGCAGGGGGTCTACGAGCAGTACTTC; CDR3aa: CASRKRWQGVYEQYF
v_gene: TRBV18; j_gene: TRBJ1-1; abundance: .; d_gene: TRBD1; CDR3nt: TGTGCCAGCTCACCGACAGGGGGGGACACTGAAGCTTTCTTT; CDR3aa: CASSPTGGDTEAFF
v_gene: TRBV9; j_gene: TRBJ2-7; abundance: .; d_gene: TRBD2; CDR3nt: TGTGCCAGCAGTAGACGGGGGGAAAGCTCCTACGAGCAGTACTTC; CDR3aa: CASSRRGESSYEQYF